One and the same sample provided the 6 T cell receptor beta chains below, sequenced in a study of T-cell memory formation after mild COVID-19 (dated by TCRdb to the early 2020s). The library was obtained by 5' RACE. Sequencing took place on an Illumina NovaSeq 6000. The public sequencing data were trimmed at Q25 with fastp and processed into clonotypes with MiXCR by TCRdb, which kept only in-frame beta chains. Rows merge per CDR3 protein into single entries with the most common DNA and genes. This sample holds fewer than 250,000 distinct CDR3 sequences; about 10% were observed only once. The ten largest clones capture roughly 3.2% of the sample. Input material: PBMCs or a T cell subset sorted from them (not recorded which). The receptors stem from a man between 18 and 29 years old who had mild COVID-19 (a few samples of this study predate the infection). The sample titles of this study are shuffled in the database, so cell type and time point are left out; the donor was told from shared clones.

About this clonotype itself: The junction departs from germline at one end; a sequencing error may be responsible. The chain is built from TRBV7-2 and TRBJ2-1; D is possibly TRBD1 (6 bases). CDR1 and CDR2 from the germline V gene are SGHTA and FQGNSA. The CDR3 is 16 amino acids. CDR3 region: CASQGRGHLSYTEQFF. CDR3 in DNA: TGTGCCAGCCAGGGGAGAGGGCACCTCTCCTACACTGAGCAGTTCTTC.

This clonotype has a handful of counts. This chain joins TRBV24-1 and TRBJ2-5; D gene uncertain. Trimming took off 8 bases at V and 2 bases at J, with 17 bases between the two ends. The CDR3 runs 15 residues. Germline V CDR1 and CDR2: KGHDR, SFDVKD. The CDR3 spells CATIVRARGQETQYF. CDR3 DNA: TGTGCCACCATTGTCCGGGCTAGAGGTCAAGAGACCCAGTACTTC.

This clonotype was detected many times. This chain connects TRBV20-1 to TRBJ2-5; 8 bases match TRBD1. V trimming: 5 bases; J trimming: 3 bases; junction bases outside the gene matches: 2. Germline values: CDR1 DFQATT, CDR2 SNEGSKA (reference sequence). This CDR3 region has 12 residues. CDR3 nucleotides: TGCAGTGCTGGGGACAGGAAAGAGACCCAGTACTTC. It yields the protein CSAGDRKETQYF.

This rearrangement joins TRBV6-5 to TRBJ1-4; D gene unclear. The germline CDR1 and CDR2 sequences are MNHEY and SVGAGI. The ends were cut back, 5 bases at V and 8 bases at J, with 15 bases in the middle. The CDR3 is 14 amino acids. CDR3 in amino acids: CASSPPGAGEKLFF. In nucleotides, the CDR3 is TGTGCCAGCAGTCCGCCGGGAGCGGGAGAAAAACTGTTTTTT.

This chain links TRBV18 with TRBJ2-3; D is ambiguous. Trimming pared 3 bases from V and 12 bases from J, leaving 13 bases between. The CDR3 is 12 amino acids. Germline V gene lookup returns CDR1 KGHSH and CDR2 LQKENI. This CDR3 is CASSPRQVGQYF. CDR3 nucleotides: TGTGCCAGCTCACCGCGGCAGGTGGGACAGTATTTT.

In nucleotides, the CDR3 is TGTGCCAGCAGTGAAGCGCTTCATAGGGTTGGCAATCAGCCCCAGCATTTT. Translated: CASSEALHRVGNQPQHF. The chain links TRBV2 to TRBJ1-5; no reliable D call. Trimming shortened V by 0 bases and J by 2 bases, and 14 bases separated the two germline ends. The CDR3 spans 17 residues. Germline CDR1 is SNHLY and CDR2 is FYNNEI.